These 30 T cell receptor beta chains share one sample of origin, sequenced in a study of T cells in Graves' hyperthyroidism and ophthalmopathy. Using RNA transcripts as the source, TCR beta CDR3 regions were amplified. The primer set for the first-round RT-PCR of the TCR CDR3 was HTBI. Each CDR3 protein is one row after TCRdb ran MiXCR on the multiplex PCR reads. The table lists 200,000 to 300,000 distinct CDR3 sequences, approximately 23% of them singletons. Sequencing was performed on blood. Every receptor here comes from a woman in her thirties or forties with Graves' ophthalmopathy.

This clonotype appeared many times. This chain joins TRBV6-1 and TRBJ1-5, with D possibly TRBD1 on 6 matching bases. The CDR3 sequence is 15 residues long. Trimming took off 6 bases at V and 8 bases at J, with 20 bases between the two ends. Per germline, CDR1 MNHNS and CDR2 SASEGT. CDR3 DNA: TGTGCCAGCAGAGACACGGGGGGCGAGTCTGAGCCCCAGCATTTT. This translates into CASRDTGGESEPQHF.

This clonotype was detected many times. The chain combines TRBV29-1 with TRBJ1-1, with D maybe TRBD1 (6 bases). This CDR3 is built from 14 residues. CDR1 and CDR2 (germline): SQVTM, ANQGSEA. V shed 4 bases and J shed 7 bases, with 19 bases lying between them. The CDR3: CSVVWKTGSNEAFF. DNA for the CDR3: TGCAGCGTTGTGTGGAAGACAGGTTCGAATGAAGCTTTCTTT. Drawing the rest from reference TRBV29-1 and TRBJ1-1, the complete variable domain is SAVISQKPSRDICQRGTSLTIQCQVDSQVTMMFWYRQQPGQSLTLIATANQGSEATYESGFVIDKFPISRPNLTFSTLTVSNMSPEDSSIYLCSVVWKTGSNEAFFGQGTRLTVV.

At least ten counts were recorded for this clonotype. The chain recombines TRBV28 with TRBJ2-7; TRBD2 agrees at 8 bases. The CDR3 contains 13 residues. CDR1 and CDR2 (germline): MDHEN, SYDVKM. V dropped 5 bases and J dropped 5; count of bases not matched to a gene: 5. The CDR3 is CASSSGRIDEQYF. For the CDR3, the DNA is TGTGCCAGCAGTAGCGGGAGAATCGACGAGCAGTACTTC.

This clonotype was detected ten times or more. The chain uses TRBV19 and TRBJ2-7; the D is unclear. Between the trimmed V and J ends, which lost 10 bases and 7 bases, there was a span of 20 bases. The CDR3 is made up of 13 amino acids. CDR1 LNHDA and CDR2 SQIVND come from the germline V gene (reference sequence). CDR3 sequence: CATSRYGRLEQYF. CDR3 in DNA: TGTGCCACCAGTAGATACGGCAGATTGGAGCAGTACTTC.

Many counts were recorded for this clonotype. V and J are TRBV12-3 or TRBV12-4 and TRBJ1-2, with 9 positions matching TRBD1. Trimming removed 5 bases from V and 3 bases from J; junction bases left unmatched: 4. The CDR3 covers 14 residues. The CDR3 nucleotides are TGTGCCAGCAGTCCAGACAGGGGGGACTATGGCTACACCTTC. Its translation: CASSPDRGDYGYTF.

J is TRBJ2-7 and V is TRBV6-5, with 9 bases that match TRBD2. The CDR3 spans 17 residues. V trimming: 2 bases; J trimming: 5 bases; junction bases outside the gene matches: 13. Per the germline V gene, CDR1 is MNHEY and CDR2 is SVGAGI. CDR3 sequence reads: CASSYQVGLAGEHEQYF. For the CDR3, the DNA is TGTGCCAGCAGTTACCAGGTCGGGTTAGCGGGGGAGCACGAGCAGTACTTC.

A few counts support this clonotype. The rearrangement uses TRBV30 and TRBJ2-7; no clear D gene. The CDR3 loop spans 13 amino acids. Trimming took 0 bases from V and 0 from J, leaving 6 bases between them. Germline CDR1 is GTSNPN and CDR2 is SVGIG (reference sequence). The CDR3 coding sequence is TGTGCCTGGAGTGTATACAGCTCCTACGAGCAGTACTTC. It is translated as CAWSVYSSYEQYF.

This clonotype was recorded many times. The V and J genes are TRBV5-1 and TRBJ2-5, with D possibly being TRBD1 (6 bases). CDR3 length equals 15 residues. Per the germline V gene, CDR1 is SGHRS and CDR2 is YFSETQ. The germline V and J ends were trimmed by 0 bases and 5 bases, with 14 bases remaining between them. CDR3 amino acids: CASSLAAGDAETQYF. CDR3 DNA sequence: TGCGCCAGCAGCTTGGCGGCAGGGGATGCGGAGACCCAGTACTTC.

This clonotype was counted at least ten times. The chain recombines TRBV11-3 with TRBJ2-7; D is uncertain. The germline gives CDR1 SGHNT, CDR2 YENEEA. Trimming stripped 5 bases from V and 3 bases from J, with 17 bases between. This CDR3 is built from 15 residues. This CDR3 is CASSPEGRKDYEQYF. The CDR3 DNA reads as TGTGCCAGCAGCCCCGAAGGAAGGAAGGACTACGAGCAGTACTTC.

The chain has TRBV24-1 and TRBJ2-3, with 9 bases fitting TRBD1. Looked up from germline, CDR1 is KGHDR and CDR2 is SFDVKD. CDR3 size: 14 residues. With 5 bases clipped from V and 3 bases from J, the junction kept 2 bases outside the gene matches. CDR3 loop: CATSGDRGTDTQYF. The DNA of the CDR3 is TGTGCCACCAGTGGCGACAGGGGGACAGATACGCAGTATTTT.

At least ten counts were recorded for this clonotype. CDR3 residues: CASSLGTEYSNQPQHF. Here the CDR3 DNA reads TGTGCCAGCAGTTTAGGGACGGAATATAGCAATCAGCCCCAGCATTTT. The chain uses TRBV28 and TRBJ1-5, with a weak D call TRBD1 (5 bases). The CDR3 has 16 residues. Trimming pared 2 bases from V and 0 bases from J, leaving 11 bases between. CDR1 MDHEN and CDR2 SYDVKM come from the germline V gene. The variable domain in full, completed from reference TRBV28 and TRBJ1-5, reads DVKVTQSSRYLVKRTGEKVFLECVQDMDHENMFWYRQDPGLGLRLIYFSYDVKMKEKGDIPEGYSVSREKKERFSLILESASTNQTSMYLCASSLGTEYSNQPQHFGDGTRLSIL.

Ten or more counts support this clonotype. V and J are TRBV13 and TRBJ1-2, with TRBD1 matching 9 bases. Germline-derived CDR1 and CDR2 are PRHDT and FYEKMQ (reference sequence). V shed 2 bases and J 1 base; nucleotides not matched to a gene: 2. The CDR3 consists of 15 residues. CDR3 protein: CASSLWTGDNYGYTF. The CDR3 DNA follows: TGTGCCAGCAGCTTATGGACAGGGGATAACTATGGCTACACCTTC.

This clonotype has at least ten counts. The gene calls are TRBV29-1 and TRBJ1-1; no firm D call. The CDR3 is 15 residues long. The V and J ends lost 2 bases and 2 bases respectively, with 15 bases between them. The germline V gene encodes CDR1 SQVTM and CDR2 ANQGSEA. CDR3 protein: CSVESSDDLNTEAFF. CDR3 DNA sequence: TGCAGCGTTGAAAGTAGTGACGATCTTAACACTGAAGCTTTCTTT. Full variable domain (outside the CDR3, taken from reference TRBV29-1 and TRBJ1-1): SAVISQKPSRDICQRGTSLTIQCQVDSQVTMMFWYRQQPGQSLTLIATANQGSEATYESGFVIDKFPISRPNLTFSTLTVSNMSPEDSSIYLCSVESSDDLNTEAFFGQGTRLTVV.

This clonotype was picked up many times. The gene calls are TRBV20-1 and TRBJ2-7; D not resolved. V was clipped by 6 bases and J by 2 bases, with 14 bases between them. Germline-derived CDR1 and CDR2 are DFQATT and SNEGSKA (reference sequence). CDR3 length equals 13 residues. The CDR3 sequence: CSAPSRITYEQYF. The CDR3 DNA sequence: TGCAGTGCCCCAAGCAGGATTACCTACGAGCAGTACTTC.

The rearrangement links TRBV19 to TRBJ1-1; the D is unclear. The CDR3 is 12 residues long. Germline V gene sequence: CDR1 LNHDA, CDR2 SQIVND (reference sequence). V lost 7 bases to trimming and J lost 5 bases, with 11 bases between them. The CDR3 nucleotides are TGTGCCAGTACGAACAGCAGAACTGAAGCTTTCTTT. This codes for CASTNSRTEAFF. Combining the CDR3 with reference TRBV19 and TRBJ1-1 gives the whole variable domain DGGITQSPKYLFRKEGQNVTLSCEQNLNHDAMYWYRQDPGQGLRLIYYSQIVNDFQKGDIAEGYSVSREKKESFPLTVTSAQKNPTAFYLCASTNSRTEAFFGQGTRLTVV.

The table lists this clonotype with a few counts. This chain connects TRBV12-3 or TRBV12-4 to TRBJ1-6, with unresolved D. V was pared by 5 bases and J by 4 bases, with 6 bases between. The CDR3 spans 13 residues. The CDR3 here is CASSLLYNSPLHF. The CDR3 region has the DNA TGTGCCAGCAGTCTTTTATATAATTCACCCCTCCACTTT.

The sample holds many counts of this clonotype. The V call is TRBV12-3 or TRBV12-4, the J call TRBJ2-2; a possible D gene is TRBD2 (6 bases). CDR3 length equals 13 residues. V dropped 8 bases and J dropped 3 bases, with 10 bases sitting between them. The chain's CDR3 is CASRRVDTGELFF. The CDR3 DNA follows: TGTGCCAGCCGGAGGGTAGACACCGGGGAGCTGTTTTTT.

Many counts were recorded for this clonotype. CDR3 sequence (DNA): TGTGCCAGCAGACCTAACCCGGGACTAGTGAATGAGCAGTTCTTC. Amino acid sequence: CASRPNPGLVNEQFF. The chain recombines TRBV28 with TRBJ2-1; TRBD2 matches at 8 bases. Germline CDR1 reads MDHEN; CDR2 reads SYDVKM. The CDR3 is 15 residues long. Germline trimming cut 6 bases from V and 7 bases from J; bases unmatched to any gene: 11.

This clonotype was seen once. The chain joins TRBV4-3 to TRBJ2-5, with D maybe TRBD2 (6 bases). The V end lost 0 bases, the J end lost 2 bases, and 10 bases lay between the germline ends. The CDR3 length is 15 residues. CDR1 LGHNA and CDR2 YSLEER come from the germline V gene. CDR3 loop: CASSQDIGGQETQYF. DNA for the CDR3: TGCGCCAGCAGCCAAGATATTGGGGGGCAAGAGACCCAGTACTTC.

This clonotype was found many times. The chain carries TRBV7-3 and TRBJ2-3, with D maybe TRBD1 (6 bases). CDR3 length equals 14 residues. Germline V gene sequence: CDR1 SGHTA, CDR2 FQGTGA. V lost 3 bases and J lost 6, with 13 bases in between. For the CDR3, the DNA is TGTGCCAGCAGCTTCGTACAGGGTTCGGATACGCAGTATTTT. Encoded protein: CASSFVQGSDTQYF.

This sequence joins TRBV5-1 and TRBJ1-5; D is perhaps TRBD1 (5 bases). Germline lookup yields CDR1 SGHRS and CDR2 YFSETQ. Trimming stripped 0 bases from V and 0 bases from J, with 10 bases between. The CDR3 extends over 16 amino acids. The CDR3 region has the DNA TGCGCCAGCAGCTTGGATGCAGGGAGTAGCAATCAGCCCCAGCATTTT. It yields the protein CASSLDAGSSNQPQHF.

The sample holds many counts of this clonotype. The chain links TRBV4-2 to TRBJ1-2; 10 bases are a match to TRBD1. Trimming cost V 1 base and J 2 bases; bases outside gene matches: 1. Germline lookup yields CDR1 LGHNA and CDR2 YNFKEQ. The length of the CDR3 is 15 residues. CDR3 residues: CASSQVDRGNYGYTF. The CDR3 region has the DNA TGTGCCAGCAGCCAAGTGGACAGGGGGAACTATGGCTACACCTTC.

The table lists this clonotype with a few counts. The V and J genes are TRBV5-1 and TRBJ2-2; 7 bases line up with TRBD2. Germline V gene lookup returns CDR1 SGHRS and CDR2 YFSETQ. V gave up 7 bases and J gave up 3 bases; unmatched junction bases: 12. This CDR3 spans 16 amino acids. The CDR3 nucleotides are TGCGCCAGCGAGTCCTCCGGCGGGAGCCACACCGGGGAGCTGTTTTTT. Translated, it gives CASESSGGSHTGELFF.

This clonotype has ten or more counts. The chain joins TRBV20-1 to TRBJ2-7, with D possibly being TRBD2 (5 bases). CDR3 size: 13 residues. With 5 bases removed from V and 7 bases from J, the gap between germline ends came to 18 bases. The germline gives CDR1 DFQATT, CDR2 SNEGSKA (reference sequence). In nucleotides, the CDR3 is TGCAGTGCTCACCGGGAAACCCTTAGAGAGCAGTACTTC. Translating it yields CSAHRETLREQYF.

The chain is built from TRBV7-2 and TRBJ1-1; 7 positions agree with TRBD1. Losses at the gene ends were 5 bases for V and 3 bases for J; bases not matched to a gene: 9. There are 15 residues in the CDR3. Germline V gene sequence: CDR1 SGHTA, CDR2 FQGNSA. The CDR3 DNA reads TGTGCCAGCAGCGGGTATCCTGGACAGGACACTGAAGCTTTCTTT. This codes for CASSGYPGQDTEAFF.

This clonotype has a single count. The chain combines TRBV2 with TRBJ2-7; 11 nucleotides agree with TRBD1. This CDR3 is 12 amino acids long. Germline lookup yields CDR1 SNHLY and CDR2 FYNNEI. After removal of 9 bases from V and 5 bases from J, the junction contained 3 bases not matched to a gene. CDR3: CARGQGVHEQYF. The CDR3, as DNA: TGTGCCAGGGGACAGGGGGTCCACGAGCAGTACTTC.

The chain carries TRBV4-2 and TRBJ2-3; D is uncertain. V was trimmed by 3 bases and J by 0 bases, leaving 13 bases between them. The CDR3 extends over 16 amino acids. Germline-derived CDR1 and CDR2 are LGHNA and YNFKEQ. CDR3 DNA sequence: TGTGCCAGCAGCCAGACCCCCTTTGCTAGCACAGATACGCAGTATTTT. Amino acid sequence: CASSQTPFASTDTQYF.

This chain connects TRBV12-3 or TRBV12-4 to TRBJ2-7; 8 positions agree with TRBD2. V dropped 5 bases and J dropped 5; count of bases not matched to a gene: 11. This CDR3 has 15 residues. CDR3 nucleotide sequence: TGTGCCAGCAGTCAAACAGCGGGAGCCCTTGACGAGCAGTACTTC. Protein sequence: CASSQTAGALDEQYF.

The table lists this clonotype with many counts. This sequence joins TRBV6-5 and TRBJ2-5, with 12 bases matching TRBD2. Losses at the gene ends were 2 bases for V and 5 bases for J; bases not matched to a gene: 0. Per germline, CDR1 MNHEY and CDR2 SVGAGI. CDR3 length: 14 amino acids. In nucleotides, the CDR3 is TGTGCCAGCAGTTACCTAGCGGGAGGGGAGACCCAGTACTTC. Encoded protein: CASSYLAGGETQYF.

At least ten counts were recorded for this clonotype. The J gene is TRBJ2-1, the V gene TRBV30, with a weak D call TRBD2 (5 bases). CDR3 length equals 13 residues. V dropped 3 bases and J dropped 9 bases, with 15 bases sitting between them. CDR1 GTSNPN and CDR2 SVGIG come from the germline V gene (reference sequence). CDR3 in amino acids: CAWRGWESLEQFF. Here the CDR3 DNA reads TGTGCCTGGAGGGGGTGGGAGTCCCTTGAGCAGTTCTTC.